This paragraph reports one T cell receptor (beta chain). These data originate in a study of control samples from healthy donors and cancer patients. The data were produced by immunoSEQ multiplex PCR, yet TCRdb's version contains in-frame clones alone and is incomplete. The data contain around 20,000 clones, 88% of them singletons. The CDR3 loop spans 14 amino acids. Germline V lookup: CDR1 SGHTA, CDR2 FQGTGA. V lost 2 bases and J lost 8; bases outside the gene matches: 6. The chain recombines TRBV7-3 with TRBJ1-2, with TRBD1 matching 9 bases. This TCR was sampled from a woman aged 55-69 years with head and neck cancer. Sample: PBMCs. Written as DNA, the CDR3 is TGTGCCAGCAGCTTAGGGGGACAGGGCGTAGGCTACACCTTC. Protein product: CASSLGGQGVGYTF.